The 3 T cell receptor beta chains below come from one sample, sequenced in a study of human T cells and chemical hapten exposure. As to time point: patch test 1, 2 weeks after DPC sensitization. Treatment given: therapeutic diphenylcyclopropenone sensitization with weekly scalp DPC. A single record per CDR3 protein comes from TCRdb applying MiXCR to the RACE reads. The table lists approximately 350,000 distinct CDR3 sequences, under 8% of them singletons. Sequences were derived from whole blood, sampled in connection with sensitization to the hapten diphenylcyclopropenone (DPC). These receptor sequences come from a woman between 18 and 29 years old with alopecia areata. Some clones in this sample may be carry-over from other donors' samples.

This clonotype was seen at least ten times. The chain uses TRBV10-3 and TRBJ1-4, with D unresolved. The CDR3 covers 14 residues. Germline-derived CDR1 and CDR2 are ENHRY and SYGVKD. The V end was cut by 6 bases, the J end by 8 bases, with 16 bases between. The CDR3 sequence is CAISPERKGEKLFF. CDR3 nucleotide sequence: TGTGCCATCAGCCCAGAGAGGAAAGGCGAAAAACTGTTTTTT.

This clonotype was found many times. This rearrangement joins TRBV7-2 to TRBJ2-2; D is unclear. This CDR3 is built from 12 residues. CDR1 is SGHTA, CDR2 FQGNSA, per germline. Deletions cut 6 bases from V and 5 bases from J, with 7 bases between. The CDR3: CASRLLTGELFF. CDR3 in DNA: TGTGCCAGCAGACTATTAACCGGGGAGCTGTTTTTT.

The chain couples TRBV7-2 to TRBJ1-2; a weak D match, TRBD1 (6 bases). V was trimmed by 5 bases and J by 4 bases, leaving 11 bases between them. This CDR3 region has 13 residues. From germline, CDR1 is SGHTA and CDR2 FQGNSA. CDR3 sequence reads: CASSNGGTYGYTF. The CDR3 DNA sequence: TGTGCCAGCAGCAACGGGGGCACCTATGGCTACACCTTC.